A single sample is the source of the 21 T cell receptor beta chains below, sequenced in a study of Tregs in tolerant kidney transplant recipients (dated by TCRdb to between 2018 and 2021). Library preparation used the immunoSEQ multiplex PCR assay. Entries here come from immuneACCESS through TCRdb and include only in-frame sequences with V and J called. Some clones fail to appear in such tables; in the studies checked, an unresolved V gene covers under half of the shortfall, and the cause of the remainder is unknown. Across this sample there are under 100,000 clones, with about 92% seen only once. The ten largest clones capture 4.7% of the sample. The material sequenced was CD8+ T cells from blood. The source is a human donor in good health.

This chain uses TRBV4-1 with TRBJ1-2; D call uncertain. In germline, CDR1 is MGHRA, CDR2 YSYEKL. The germline V and J ends were trimmed by 4 bases and 6 bases, with 15 bases remaining between them. The CDR3 is 14 residues long. Written as DNA, the CDR3 is TGCGCCAGCAGCCCCCAGGTAGGTGGGCATGGCTACACCTTC. It codes for CASSPQVGGHGYTF.

V is TRBV10-3 and J is TRBJ1-1; TRBD1 is a possible D gene (6 bases). The germline CDR1 and CDR2 sequences are ENHRY and SYGVKD. The V end lost 7 bases, the J end lost 3 bases, and 9 bases lay between the germline ends. The CDR3 length is 12 residues. The CDR3 protein is CAITSGDTEAFF. The CDR3 DNA is TGTGCCATCACCTCAGGGGACACTGAAGCTTTCTTT.

Here the CDR3 reads CASGRNTEAFF. The DNA for the CDR3 is TGTGCCAGCGGAAGGAACACTGAAGCTTTCTTT. This sequence joins TRBV2 and TRBJ1-1; the D is unclear. The V end lost 8 bases, the J end lost 1 base, and 5 bases lay between the germline ends. The CDR3 covers 11 residues. Germline V gene data show CDR1 as SNHLY and CDR2 as FYNNEI.

This chain joins TRBV2 and TRBJ1-1; 9 bases match TRBD1. V shed 9 bases, J shed 5 bases, and the junction held 19 bases outside the gene matches. The CDR3 is made up of 17 amino acids. Germline V gene sequence: CDR1 SNHLY, CDR2 FYNNEI. The CDR3 loop is CARDGPRDRERDTEAFF. CDR3 in DNA: TGTGCCAGGGATGGCCCGCGGGACAGGGAAAGGGATACTGAAGCTTTCTTT.

By share, this clone counts as medium-sized. This chain connects TRBV6-1 to TRBJ1-5; D unclear. This CDR3 comprises 13 residues. Germline V gene data show CDR1 as MNHNS and CDR2 as SASEGT. Trimming pared 1 base from V and 7 bases from J, leaving 8 bases between. The CDR3 DNA reads TGTGCCAGCAGTGAAGTCTCGGAGCAGCCCCAGCATTTT. It specifies CASSEVSEQPQHF.

The V and J genes are TRBV7-8 and TRBJ2-3; 9 bases match TRBD1. This CDR3 region has 17 residues. V was pared by 4 bases and J by 2 bases, with 10 bases of the junction left unmatched. Germline CDR1 and CDR2: SGHVS and FQNEAQ. The CDR3 sequence is CASSSLTGGLVTDTQYF. The CDR3 nucleotides read TGTGCCAGCAGCTCCTTAACAGGGGGCTTGGTCACAGATACGCAGTATTTT.

The CDR3 reads CASSFSGGERAYEQYF. For the CDR3, the DNA is TGTGCCAGCAGTTTTAGCGGGGGGGAAAGAGCCTACGAGCAGTACTTC. The V and J genes are TRBV27 and TRBJ2-7; TRBD2 agrees at 11 bases. The germline V gene encodes CDR1 MNHEY and CDR2 SMNVEV (reference sequence). V lost 3 bases and J lost 2; bases outside the gene matches: 6. CDR3 length equals 16 residues.

This chain uses TRBV30 with TRBJ1-5; tentative D call: TRBD1 (5 bases). This CDR3 contains 13 residues. Germline CDR1 is GTSNPN and CDR2 is SVGIG (reference sequence). CDR3: CASSGLFGQPQHF. The CDR3 region has the DNA TGTGCTAGCTCGGGACTTTTCGGCCAGCCCCAGCATTTT.

This rearrangement joins TRBV7-8 to TRBJ1-2; the D is unclear. The CDR3 runs to 12 residues. V lost 5 bases, J lost 1 base, and 5 bases lay in between. CDR1 and CDR2 from the germline V gene are SGHVS and FQNEAQ. Here the CDR3 DNA reads TGTGCCAGCAGCGGAGATAACTATGGCTACACCTTC. Its protein is CASSGDNYGYTF.

This sequence joins TRBV2 and TRBJ2-5; possibly TRBD1 for D (7 bases). The CDR3 has 14 residues. V lost 2 bases and J 5 bases, leaving 12 bases between the germline ends. The germline CDR1 and CDR2 sequences are SNHLY and FYNNEI. The CDR3 loop reads CASSEWRGHETQYF. CDR3 nucleotides: TGTGCCAGCAGTGAATGGAGGGGGCATGAGACCCAGTACTTC.

This chain connects TRBV2 to TRBJ2-1; 12 bases fit TRBD2. The CDR3 extends over 15 amino acids. Germline CDR1 SNHLY, CDR2 FYNNEI. The junction had 2 bases not matched to a gene; V was cut back by 7 bases and J by 1 base. The chain's CDR3 is CASTTSGRSYNEQFF. The DNA of the CDR3 is TGTGCCAGCACGACTAGCGGGAGATCCTACAATGAGCAGTTCTTC.

This chain connects TRBV6-5 to TRBJ2-3, with no clear D. There are 15 residues in the CDR3. Trimming stripped 6 bases from V and 0 bases from J, with 13 bases between. Germline-derived CDR1 and CDR2 are MNHEY and SVGAGI. The CDR3 bases are TGTGCCAGCAGCCCGACCTACGGTAGCACAGATACGCAGTATTTT. Its translation: CASSPTYGSTDTQYF.

This sequence joins TRBV6-5 and TRBJ1-2; D gene uncertain. The CDR3 is made up of 15 amino acids. Germline assignment: CDR1 MNHEY and CDR2 SVGAGI. Trimming removed 2 bases at V and 3 bases at J, with 13 bases between. The CDR3 loop is CASSYPKEVDYGYTF. The CDR3 DNA is TGTGCCAGCAGTTACCCCAAAGAAGTTGACTATGGCTACACCTTC.

This sequence joins TRBV5-6 and TRBJ2-7, with 12 nucleotides matching TRBD1. The germline gives CDR1 SGHDT, CDR2 YYEEEE. The CDR3 totals 13 residues. The V segment lost 3 bases and the J segment 11 bases; nucleotides outside the gene matches: 6. The CDR3, as DNA: TGTGCCAGCAGCTCCGGGACAGGGGGCAAGGAGTACTTC. Translated: CASSSGTGGKEYF.

The chain employs TRBV7-8 and TRBJ1-2, with unresolved D. From germline, CDR1 is SGHVS and CDR2 FQNEAQ. V was clipped by 4 bases and J by 4 bases, with 7 bases between them. The CDR3 runs 12 residues. The CDR3 DNA reads TGTGCCAGCAGCTCCGGACGCTATGGCTACACCTTC. This translates into CASSSGRYGYTF. The full variable domain, with the rest looked up from reference TRBV7-8 and TRBJ1-2, is GAGVSQSPRYKVAKRGQDVALRCDPISGHVSLFWYQQALGQGPEFLTYFQNEAQLDKSGLPSDRFFAERPEGSVSTLKIQRTQQEDSAVYLCASSSGRYGYTFGSGTRLTVV.

The chain has TRBV19 and TRBJ2-1; D unclear. This CDR3 contains 15 residues. Per germline, CDR1 LNHDA and CDR2 SQIVND (reference sequence). The germline V and J ends were trimmed by 0 bases and 3 bases, with 9 bases remaining between them. CDR3 region: CASSIDAAGYNEQFF. The DNA for the CDR3 is TGTGCCAGTAGTATAGACGCCGCAGGCTACAATGAGCAGTTCTTC.

The chain joins TRBV18 to TRBJ2-3; 8 bases align to TRBD1. The J segment lost 2 bases and the V segment lost 4 bases, leaving 17 bases of the junction unmatched. This CDR3 contains 19 residues. Per the germline V gene, CDR1 is KGHSH and CDR2 is LQKENI. The CDR3 DNA sequence: TGTGCCAGCTCACGAAGGGTCAGGGGGCAAAACGGGTCCACAGATACGCAGTATTTT. It encodes CASSRRVRGQNGSTDTQYF. Based on the CDR3 plus reference TRBV18 and TRBJ2-3, the full variable domain is NAGVMQNPRHLVRRRGQEARLRCSPMKGHSHVYWYRQLPEEGLKFMVYLQKENIIDESGMPKERFSAEFPKEGPSILRIQQVVRGDSAAYFCASSRRVRGQNGSTDTQYFGPGTRLTVL.

This chain uses TRBV18 with TRBJ2-1; no clear D. The CDR3 contains 12 residues. The germline V gene encodes CDR1 KGHSH and CDR2 LQKENI. Trimming took 3 bases from V and 7 from J, leaving 7 bases between them. This CDR3 is CASSPTLNEQFF. The CDR3 nucleotides are TGTGCCAGCTCACCTACGTTAAATGAGCAGTTCTTC.

This chain links TRBV4-2 with TRBJ2-7; 7 positions agree with TRBD2. CDR3 length equals 16 residues. Per the germline V gene, CDR1 is LGHNA and CDR2 is YNFKEQ. V gave up 0 bases and J gave up 3 bases; unmatched junction bases: 8. CDR3 DNA sequence: TGTGCCAGCAGCCAAGATTGGGCTAGCGGAAACTACGAGCAGTACTTC. Encoded protein: CASSQDWASGNYEQYF.

This chain connects TRBV6-4 to TRBJ2-7; D ambiguous. This CDR3 contains 13 residues. CDR1 is MRHNA, CDR2 SNTAGT, per germline. Trimming left V 5 bases short and J 3 bases short, with 11 bases between. CDR3 coding DNA: TGTGCCAGCAGTTACTTTACGGGCTACGAGCAGTACTTC. Amino acids: CASSYFTGYEQYF.

This chain joins TRBV15 and TRBJ2-1; TRBD2 matches at 8 bases. V shed 9 bases and J 1 base; nucleotides not matched to a gene: 5. Per the germline V gene, CDR1 is LNHNV and CDR2 is YYDKDF (reference sequence). There are 14 residues in the CDR3. The CDR3 bases are TGTGCCACTACTAGCGGTCTGTCCTACAATGAGCAGTTCTTC. Translating gives CATTSGLSYNEQFF.